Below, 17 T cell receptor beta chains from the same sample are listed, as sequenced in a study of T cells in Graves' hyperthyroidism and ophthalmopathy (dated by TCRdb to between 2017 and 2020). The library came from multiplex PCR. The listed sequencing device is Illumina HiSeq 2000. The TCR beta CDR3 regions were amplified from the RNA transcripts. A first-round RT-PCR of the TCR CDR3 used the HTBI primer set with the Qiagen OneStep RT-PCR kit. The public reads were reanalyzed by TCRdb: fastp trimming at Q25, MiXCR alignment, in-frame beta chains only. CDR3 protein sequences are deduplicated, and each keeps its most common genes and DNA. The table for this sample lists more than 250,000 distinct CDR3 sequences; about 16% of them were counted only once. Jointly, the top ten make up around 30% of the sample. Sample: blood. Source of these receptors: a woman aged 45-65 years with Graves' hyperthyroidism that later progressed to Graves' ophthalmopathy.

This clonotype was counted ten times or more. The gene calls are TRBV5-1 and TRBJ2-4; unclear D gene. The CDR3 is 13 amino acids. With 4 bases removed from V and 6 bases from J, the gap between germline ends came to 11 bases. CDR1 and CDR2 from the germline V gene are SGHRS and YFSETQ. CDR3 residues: CASSLSTGNIQYF. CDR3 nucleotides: TGCGCCAGCAGCCTTTCGACCGGAAACATTCAGTACTTC.

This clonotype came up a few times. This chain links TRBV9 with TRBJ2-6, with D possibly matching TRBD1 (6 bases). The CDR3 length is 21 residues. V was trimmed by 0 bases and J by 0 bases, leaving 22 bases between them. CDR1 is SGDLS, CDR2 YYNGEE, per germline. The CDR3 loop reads CASSVVHNVDRMSSGANVLTF. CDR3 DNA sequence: TGTGCCAGCAGCGTAGTTCATAATGTGGACAGAATGAGCTCTGGGGCCAACGTCCTGACTTTC.

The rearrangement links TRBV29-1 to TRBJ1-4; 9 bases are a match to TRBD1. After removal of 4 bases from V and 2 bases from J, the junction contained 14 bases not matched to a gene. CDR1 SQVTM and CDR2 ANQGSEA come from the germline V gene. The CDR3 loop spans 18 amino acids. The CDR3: CSVVGRGTGRFTNEKLFF. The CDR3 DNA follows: TGCAGCGTTGTAGGGAGGGGGACAGGGAGATTTACTAATGAAAAACTGTTTTTT.

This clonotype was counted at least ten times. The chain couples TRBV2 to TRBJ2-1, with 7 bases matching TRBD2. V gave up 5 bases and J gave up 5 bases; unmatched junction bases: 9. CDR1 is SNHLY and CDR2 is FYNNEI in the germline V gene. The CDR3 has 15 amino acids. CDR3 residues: CASSLGSGINNEQFF. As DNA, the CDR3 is TGTGCCAGCAGTCTGGGGAGCGGGATCAACAATGAGCAGTTCTTC.

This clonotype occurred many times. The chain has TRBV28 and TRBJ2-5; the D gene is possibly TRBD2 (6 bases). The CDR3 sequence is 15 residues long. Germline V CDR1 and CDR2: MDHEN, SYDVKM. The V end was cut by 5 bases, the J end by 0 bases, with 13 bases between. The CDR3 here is CASSPAGQYQETQYF. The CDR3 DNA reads TGTGCCAGCAGTCCAGCGGGTCAGTACCAAGAGACCCAGTACTTC.

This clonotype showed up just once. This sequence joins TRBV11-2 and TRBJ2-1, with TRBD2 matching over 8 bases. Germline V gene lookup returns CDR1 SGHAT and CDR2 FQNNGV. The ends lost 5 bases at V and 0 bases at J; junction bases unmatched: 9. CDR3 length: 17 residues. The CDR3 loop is CASSQEPGGSSYNEQFF. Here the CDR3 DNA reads TGTGCCAGCAGCCAAGAGCCGGGAGGGAGCTCCTACAATGAGCAGTTCTTC.

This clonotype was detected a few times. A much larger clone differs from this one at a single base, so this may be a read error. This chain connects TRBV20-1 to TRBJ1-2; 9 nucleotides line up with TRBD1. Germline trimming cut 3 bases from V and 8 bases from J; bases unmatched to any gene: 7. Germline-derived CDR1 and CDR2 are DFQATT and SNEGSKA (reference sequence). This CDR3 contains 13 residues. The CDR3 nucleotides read TGCAGTGCTAGCAGAAGGACAGGGGACGGCTACACCTTC. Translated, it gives CSASRRTGDGYTF.

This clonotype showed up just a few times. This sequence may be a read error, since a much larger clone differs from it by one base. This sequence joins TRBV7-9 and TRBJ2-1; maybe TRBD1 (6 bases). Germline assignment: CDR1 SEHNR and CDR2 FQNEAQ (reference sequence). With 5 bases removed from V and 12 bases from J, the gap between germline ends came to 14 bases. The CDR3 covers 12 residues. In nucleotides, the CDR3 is TGTGCCAGCAGCAACCAACAGGGTGGGCAGTTCTTC. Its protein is CASSNQQGGQFF.

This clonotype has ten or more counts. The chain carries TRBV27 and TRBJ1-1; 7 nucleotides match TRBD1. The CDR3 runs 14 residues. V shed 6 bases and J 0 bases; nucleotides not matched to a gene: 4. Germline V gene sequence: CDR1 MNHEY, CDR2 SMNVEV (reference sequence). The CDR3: CASRRQGLNTEAFF. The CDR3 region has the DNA TGTGCCAGCAGGCGACAGGGCTTGAACACTGAAGCTTTCTTT.

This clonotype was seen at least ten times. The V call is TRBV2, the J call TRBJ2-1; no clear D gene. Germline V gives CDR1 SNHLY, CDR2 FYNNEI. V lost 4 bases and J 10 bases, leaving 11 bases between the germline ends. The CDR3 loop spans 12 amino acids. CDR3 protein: CASSGSRSEQFF. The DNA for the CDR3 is TGTGCCAGCAGTGGAAGCAGGTCCGAGCAGTTCTTC.

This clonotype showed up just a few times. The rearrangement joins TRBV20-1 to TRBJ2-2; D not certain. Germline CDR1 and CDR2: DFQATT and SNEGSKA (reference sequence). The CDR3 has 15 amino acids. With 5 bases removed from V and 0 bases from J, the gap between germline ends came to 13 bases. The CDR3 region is CSAGRPGANTGELFF. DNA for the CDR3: TGCAGTGCTGGGCGTCCTGGCGCGAACACCGGGGAGCTGTTTTTT.

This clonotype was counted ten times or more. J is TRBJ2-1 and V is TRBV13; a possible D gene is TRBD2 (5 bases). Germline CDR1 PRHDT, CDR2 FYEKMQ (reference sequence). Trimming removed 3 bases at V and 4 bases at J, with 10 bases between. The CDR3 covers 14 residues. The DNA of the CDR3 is TGTGCCAGCAGCTTTAACGGAGGATACAATGAGCAGTTCTTC. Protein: CASSFNGGYNEQFF. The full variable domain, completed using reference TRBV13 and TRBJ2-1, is AAGVIQSPRHLIKEKRETATLKCYPIPRHDTVYWYQQGPGQDPQFLISFYEKMQSDKGSIPDRFSAQQFSDYHSELNMSSLELGDSALYFCASSFNGGYNEQFFGPGTRLTVL.

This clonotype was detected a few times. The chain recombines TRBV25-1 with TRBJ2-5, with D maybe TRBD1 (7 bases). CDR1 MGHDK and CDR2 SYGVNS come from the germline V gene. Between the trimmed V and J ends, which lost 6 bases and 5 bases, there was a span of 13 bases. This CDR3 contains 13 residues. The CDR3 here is CASSHQGGETQYF. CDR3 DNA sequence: TGTGCCAGCAGCCACCAGGGGGGTGAGACCCAGTACTTC.

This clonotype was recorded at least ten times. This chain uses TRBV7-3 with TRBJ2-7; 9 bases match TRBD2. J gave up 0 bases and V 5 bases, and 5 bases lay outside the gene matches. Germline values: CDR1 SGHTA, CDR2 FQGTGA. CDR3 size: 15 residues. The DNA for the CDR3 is TGTGCCAGCAGCCTCAGTAGCGGGAGCTCCTACGAGCAGTACTTC. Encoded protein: CASSLSSGSSYEQYF.

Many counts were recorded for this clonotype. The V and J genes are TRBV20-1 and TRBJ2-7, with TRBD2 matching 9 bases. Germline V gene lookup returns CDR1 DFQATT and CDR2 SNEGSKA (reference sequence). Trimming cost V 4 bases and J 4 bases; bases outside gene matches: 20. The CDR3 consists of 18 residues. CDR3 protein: CSATPGLALPRGSYEQYF. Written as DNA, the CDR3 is TGCAGTGCTACGCCGGGACTAGCTTTGCCGAGAGGGAGTTACGAGCAGTACTTC.

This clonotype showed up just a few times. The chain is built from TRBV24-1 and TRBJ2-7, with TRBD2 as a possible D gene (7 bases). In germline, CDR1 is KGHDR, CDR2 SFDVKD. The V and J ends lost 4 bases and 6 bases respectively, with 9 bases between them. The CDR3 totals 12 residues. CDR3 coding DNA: TGTGCCACCAGTGAGGGAGGGGGCGAGCAGTACTTC. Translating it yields CATSEGGGEQYF.

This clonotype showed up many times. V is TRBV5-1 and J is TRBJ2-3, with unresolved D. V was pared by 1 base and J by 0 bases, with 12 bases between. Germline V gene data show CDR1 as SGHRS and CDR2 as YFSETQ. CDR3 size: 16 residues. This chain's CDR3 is CASSLSRPTSTDTQYF. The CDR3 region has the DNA TGCGCCAGCAGCTTGTCAAGGCCAACTAGCACAGATACGCAGTATTTT.